These 16 T cell receptor beta chains share one sample of origin, sequenced in a study of blood T cells in healthy people across ages. Together with a sample-barcoded 5' primer, a J-beta primer mix was included in a second PCR lasting roughly 6 to 12 cycles. TCRdb independently ran MiXCR on the 5' RACE reads; one entry per CDR3 protein. Of some 1.4 million distinct CDR3 sequences listed, about 43% are singletons. The sequenced sample was blood. The receptors originated from a woman aged 18-35 years in good health.

The V and J genes are TRBV4-1 and TRBJ1-2; D is unresolved. Germline V CDR1 and CDR2: MGHRA, YSYEKL. The ends were cut back, 1 base at V and 3 bases at J, with 12 bases in the middle. The CDR3 is 15 amino acids. The CDR3 protein is CASSQGTGFDYGYTF. For the CDR3, the DNA is TGCGCCAGCAGCCAAGGAACCGGGTTCGACTATGGCTACACCTTC.

This clonotype was counted once. The chain has TRBV24-1 and TRBJ2-1; possibly TRBD2 for D (5 bases). This CDR3 is built from 15 residues. V gave up 3 bases and J gave up 7 bases, with 15 bases separating them. The germline gives CDR1 KGHDR, CDR2 SFDVKD. CDR3 coding DNA: TGTGCCACCAGTGATACCGGGTCGGGAAGGAATGAGCAGTTCTTC. The encoded protein is CATSDTGSGRNEQFF.

The chain carries TRBV11-2 and TRBJ2-3, with TRBD2 identical over 12 bases. This CDR3 has 18 residues. CDR1 SGHAT and CDR2 FQNNGV come from the germline V gene. The ends lost 0 bases at V and 0 bases at J; junction bases unmatched: 4. As DNA, the CDR3 is TGTGCCAGCAGCTTAGACCTACTAGCGGGGGGCAGCACAGATACGCAGTATTTT. Translation gives CASSLDLLAGGSTDTQYF.

About this clonotype itself: This may stem from a read error, because a much larger clone lies one nucleotide away. The rearrangement uses TRBV20-1 and TRBJ2-1; D perhaps matches TRBD2 (7 bases). The tail of the sequence fits TRBJ2-7 better, so the J call may be wrong. Germline V gives CDR1 DFQATT, CDR2 SNEGSKA (reference sequence). The CDR3 covers 14 residues. The CDR3 is CSARLGGAYNEQYF. The CDR3 nucleotides are TGCAGTGCCCGCCTTGGGGGGGCCTACAATGAGCAGTACTTC.

The chain recombines TRBV10-1 with TRBJ2-3; 11 nucleotides match TRBD2. This CDR3 spans 18 amino acids. Germline V gives CDR1 WNHNN, CDR2 SYGVQD (reference sequence). V dropped 6 bases and J dropped 0; count of bases not matched to a gene: 11. As DNA, the CDR3 is TGCGCCAGCAGCCCCCTAACTAGCGGGGGCCTTAGCACAGATACGCAGTATTTT. Translating gives CASSPLTSGGLSTDTQYF.

This clonotype appeared a few times. CDR3: CASTPLSTDTQYF. The CDR3, as DNA: TGTGCCAGCACCCCTCTCTCTACAGATACGCAGTATTTT. This rearrangement joins TRBV14 to TRBJ2-3; D gene uncertain. V was pared by 7 bases and J by 3 bases, with 11 bases between. Germline V gene data show CDR1 as SGHDN and CDR2 as FVKESK. The CDR3 covers 13 residues.

This clonotype was found a few times. The rearrangement uses TRBV6-5 and TRBJ2-3, with TRBD1 matching over 8 bases. Germline-derived CDR1 and CDR2 are MNHEY and SVGAGI. V trimming: 2 bases; J trimming: 2 bases; junction bases outside the gene matches: 6. CDR3 length: 16 amino acids. This CDR3 is CASSYGGTGFTDTQYF. CDR3 DNA sequence: TGTGCCAGCAGTTACGGGGGGACAGGCTTCACAGATACGCAGTATTTT.

This clonotype occurred a few times. The chain is built from TRBV7-2 and TRBJ2-5; TRBD1 matches 9 bases. Matching the DNA end better, TRBJ2-7 makes the J call doubtful. This CDR3 is built from 14 residues. Looked up from germline, CDR1 is SGHTA and CDR2 is FQGNSA. CDR3 coding DNA: TGTGCCAGCAGCTTATGGACAGGGGTGGGCGAGCAGTACTTC. It encodes CASSLWTGVGEQYF.

This chain connects TRBV7-2 to TRBJ2-5; TRBD1 matches at 7 bases. Judging by the DNA end, TRBJ2-7 fits better; the J call may be wrong. CDR1 is SGHTA and CDR2 is FQGNSA in the germline V gene. The CDR3 totals 16 residues. CDR3 sequence reads: CASSPDPLTGSDEQYF. Written as DNA, the CDR3 is TGTGCCAGCAGCCCGGACCCCTTGACAGGGAGCGACGAGCAGTACTTC.

The rearrangement links TRBV29-1 to TRBJ2-3; 7 nucleotides line up with TRBD2. V gave up 7 bases and J gave up 3 bases; unmatched junction bases: 25. There are 19 residues in the CDR3. Germline CDR1 is SQVTM and CDR2 is ANQGSEA. The CDR3 protein is CSASGLVGGPKMKTDTQYF. In DNA form, the CDR3 reads TGCAGCGCCTCCGGACTAGTGGGAGGGCCAAAGATGAAAACAGATACGCAGTATTTT.

The rearrangement joins TRBV3-1 to TRBJ1-1; no definite D call. Germline assignment: CDR1 LGHDT and CDR2 YNNKEL (reference sequence). V lost 0 bases, J lost 1 base, and 9 bases lay in between. The CDR3 extends over 15 amino acids. The DNA for the CDR3 is TGTGCCAGCAGCCAAGATCGCCCGGGGAACACTGAAGCTTTCTTT. It yields the protein CASSQDRPGNTEAFF.

The chain is built from TRBV12-3 or TRBV12-4 and TRBJ2-1, with TRBD1 identical over 8 bases. V was pared by 6 bases and J by 9 bases, with 7 bases of the junction left unmatched. This CDR3 has 13 residues. Here the CDR3 DNA reads TGTGCCAGCAGGCCGGACAGGGAAGGTGAGCAGTTCTTC. It yields the protein CASRPDREGEQFF.

This rearrangement joins TRBV9 to TRBJ1-2; TRBD1 is a possible D gene (5 bases). The ends were cut back, 0 bases at V and 0 bases at J, with 9 bases in the middle. Germline CDR1 is SGDLS and CDR2 is YYNGEE. CDR3 length equals 15 residues. CDR3 protein: CASSVGGSANYGYTF. The CDR3 DNA reads TGTGCCAGCAGCGTAGGGGGGTCGGCTAACTATGGCTACACCTTC.

Only a few counts were recorded for this clonotype. The chain has TRBV28 and TRBJ2-3; 9 bases are shared with TRBD1. Unmatched junction bases numbered 7, after V lost 4 bases and J lost 5 bases. CDR3 size: 15 residues. The germline V gene encodes CDR1 MDHEN and CDR2 SYDVKM. In nucleotides, the CDR3 is TGTGCCAGCAGTTACCGGGACAGGGTAGTAGATACGCAGTATTTT. Its protein product is CASSYRDRVVDTQYF.

At least ten counts were recorded for this clonotype. The rearrangement links TRBV10-3 to TRBJ2-1; perhaps TRBD1 as D (6 bases). V lost 6 bases and J lost 3, with 15 bases in between. The CDR3 contains 15 residues. Germline V gene sequence: CDR1 ENHRY, CDR2 SYGVKD. As DNA, the CDR3 is TGTGCCATCAGCGGCACAGGGAGTTACTACAATGAGCAGTTCTTC. It is translated as CAISGTGSYYNEQFF.

The rearrangement links TRBV20-1 to TRBJ2-1, with D unclear. The J call is uncertain, as TRBJ2-7 better fits the DNA end. The CDR3 contains 16 residues. Germline V gene data show CDR1 as DFQATT and CDR2 as SNEGSKA (reference sequence). DNA for the CDR3: TGCAGTGCTAGAGATTCCGACTGGATCTCCTACAATGAGCAGTACTTC. Translation gives CSARDSDWISYNEQYF.